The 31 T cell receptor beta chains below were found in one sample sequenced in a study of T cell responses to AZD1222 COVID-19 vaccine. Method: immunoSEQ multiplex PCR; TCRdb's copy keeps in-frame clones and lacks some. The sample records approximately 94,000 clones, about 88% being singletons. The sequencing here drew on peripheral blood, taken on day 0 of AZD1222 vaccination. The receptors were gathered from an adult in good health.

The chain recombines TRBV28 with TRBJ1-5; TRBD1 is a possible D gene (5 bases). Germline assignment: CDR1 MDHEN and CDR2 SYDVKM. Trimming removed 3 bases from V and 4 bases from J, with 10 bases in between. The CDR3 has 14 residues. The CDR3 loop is CASSFQGPNQPQHF. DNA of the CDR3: TGTGCCAGCAGTTTCCAGGGTCCTAATCAGCCCCAGCATTTT.

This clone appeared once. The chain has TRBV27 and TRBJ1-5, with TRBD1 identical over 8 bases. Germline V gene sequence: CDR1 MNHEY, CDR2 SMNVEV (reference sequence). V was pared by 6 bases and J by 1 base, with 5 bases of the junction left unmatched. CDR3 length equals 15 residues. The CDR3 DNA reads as TGTGCCAGCAGCTTAACAGGGGGGAGCAATCAGCCCCAGCATTTT. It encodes CASSLTGGSNQPQHF.

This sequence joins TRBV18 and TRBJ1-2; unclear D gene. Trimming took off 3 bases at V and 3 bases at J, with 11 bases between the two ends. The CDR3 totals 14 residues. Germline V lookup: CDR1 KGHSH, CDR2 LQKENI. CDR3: CASSPPSSDYGYTF. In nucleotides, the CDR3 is TGTGCCAGCTCACCCCCCAGTTCCGACTATGGCTACACCTTC.

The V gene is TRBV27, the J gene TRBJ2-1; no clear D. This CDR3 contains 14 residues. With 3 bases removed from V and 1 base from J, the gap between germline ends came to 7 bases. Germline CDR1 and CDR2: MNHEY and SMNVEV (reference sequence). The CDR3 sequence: CASSFSPSYNEQFF. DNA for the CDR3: TGTGCCAGCAGTTTCAGTCCTTCCTACAATGAGCAGTTCTTC.

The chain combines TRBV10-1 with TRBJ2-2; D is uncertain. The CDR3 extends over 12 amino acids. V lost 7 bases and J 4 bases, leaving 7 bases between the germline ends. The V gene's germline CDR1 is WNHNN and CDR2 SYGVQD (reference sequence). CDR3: CASTKITGELFF. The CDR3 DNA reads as TGCGCCAGCACTAAGATCACCGGGGAGCTGTTTTTT.

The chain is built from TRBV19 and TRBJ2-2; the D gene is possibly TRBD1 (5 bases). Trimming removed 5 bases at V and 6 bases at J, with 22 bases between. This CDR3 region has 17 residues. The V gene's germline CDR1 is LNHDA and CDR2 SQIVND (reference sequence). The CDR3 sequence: CASSPSLRQGGSGELFF. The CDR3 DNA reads TGTGCCAGTAGTCCCTCCTTACGGCAGGGTGGGTCCGGGGAGCTGTTTTTT.

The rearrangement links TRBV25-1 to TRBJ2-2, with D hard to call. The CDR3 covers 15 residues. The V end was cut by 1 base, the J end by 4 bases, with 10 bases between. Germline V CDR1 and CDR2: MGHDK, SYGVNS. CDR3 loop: CASSESIRSTGELFF. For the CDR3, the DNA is TGTGCCAGCAGTGAATCTATTAGGAGCACCGGGGAGCTGTTTTTT.

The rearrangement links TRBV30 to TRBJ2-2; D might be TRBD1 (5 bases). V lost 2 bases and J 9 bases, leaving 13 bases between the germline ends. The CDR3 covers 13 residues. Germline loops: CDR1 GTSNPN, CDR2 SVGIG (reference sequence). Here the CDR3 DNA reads TGTGCCTGGAGTTGGGGCAGTCAGCGGGAGCTGTTTTTT. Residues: CAWSWGSQRELFF.

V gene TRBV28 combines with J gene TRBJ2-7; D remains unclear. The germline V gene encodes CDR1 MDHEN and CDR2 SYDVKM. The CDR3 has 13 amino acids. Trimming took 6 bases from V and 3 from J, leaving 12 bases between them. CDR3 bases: TGTGCCAGCAGGGAGAGCTTTAACTACGAGCAGTACTTC. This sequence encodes CASRESFNYEQYF. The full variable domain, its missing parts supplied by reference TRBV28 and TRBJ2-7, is DVKVTQSSRYLVKRTGEKVFLECVQDMDHENMFWYRQDPGLGLRLIYFSYDVKMKEKGDIPEGYSVSREKKERFSLILESASTNQTSMYLCASRESFNYEQYFGPGTRLTVT.

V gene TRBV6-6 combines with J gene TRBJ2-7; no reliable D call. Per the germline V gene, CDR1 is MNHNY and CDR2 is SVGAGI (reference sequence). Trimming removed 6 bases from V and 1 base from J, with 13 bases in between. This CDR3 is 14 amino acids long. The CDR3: CASSPGPGSYEQYF. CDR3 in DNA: TGTGCCAGCAGCCCTGGGCCAGGATCCTACGAGCAGTACTTC.

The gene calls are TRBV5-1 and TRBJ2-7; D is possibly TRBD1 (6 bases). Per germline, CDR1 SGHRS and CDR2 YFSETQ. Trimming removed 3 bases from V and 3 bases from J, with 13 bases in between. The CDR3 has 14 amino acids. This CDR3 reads CASSSTGSFYEQYF. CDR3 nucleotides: TGCGCCAGCAGCTCTACAGGGAGTTTCTACGAGCAGTACTTC. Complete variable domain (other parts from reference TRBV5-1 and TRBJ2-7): KAGVTQTPRYLIKTRGQQVTLSCSPISGHRSVSWYQQTPGQGLQFLFEYFSETQRNKGNFPGRFSGRQFSNSRSEMNVSTLELGDSALYLCASSSTGSFYEQYFGPGTRLTVT.

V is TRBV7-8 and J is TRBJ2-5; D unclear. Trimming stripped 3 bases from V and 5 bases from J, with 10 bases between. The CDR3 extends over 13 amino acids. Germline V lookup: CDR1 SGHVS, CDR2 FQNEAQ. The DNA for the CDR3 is TGTGCCAGCAGCTTCGGTCTCGTGGAGACCCAGTACTTC. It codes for CASSFGLVETQYF.

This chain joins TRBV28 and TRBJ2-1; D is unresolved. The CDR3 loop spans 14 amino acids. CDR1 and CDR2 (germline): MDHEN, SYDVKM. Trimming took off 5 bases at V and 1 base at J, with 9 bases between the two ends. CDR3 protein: CASSPQVSYNEQFF. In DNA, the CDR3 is TGTGCCAGCAGTCCCCAGGTTTCCTACAATGAGCAGTTCTTC.

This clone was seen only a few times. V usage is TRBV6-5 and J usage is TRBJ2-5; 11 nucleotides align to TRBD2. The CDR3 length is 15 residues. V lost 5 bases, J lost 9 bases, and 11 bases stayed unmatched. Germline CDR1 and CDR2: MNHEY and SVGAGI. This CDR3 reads CASSTRLAGLQPQYF. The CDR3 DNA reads TGTGCCAGCAGTACGAGACTAGCGGGATTACAGCCCCAGTACTTC.

The CDR3 sequence is CASSLGTQQYF. The DNA of the CDR3 is TGTGCCAGCAGCTTGGGGACACAGCAGTATTTT. The rearrangement uses TRBV5-4 and TRBJ2-3, with D perhaps matching TRBD1 (5 bases). Germline V gene sequence: CDR1 SGHNT, CDR2 YYREEE (reference sequence). V was shortened by 0 bases and J by 11 bases, with 7 bases between the two germline ends. This CDR3 spans 11 amino acids.

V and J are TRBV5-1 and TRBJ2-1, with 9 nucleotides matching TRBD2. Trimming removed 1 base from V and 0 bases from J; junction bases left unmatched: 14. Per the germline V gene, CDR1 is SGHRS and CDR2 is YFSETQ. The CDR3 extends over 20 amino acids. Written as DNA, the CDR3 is TGCGCCAGCAGCTTGCGTTCGGCGGGAGGGCCCATTCCCTCCTACAATGAGCAGTTCTTC. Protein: CASSLRSAGGPIPSYNEQFF.

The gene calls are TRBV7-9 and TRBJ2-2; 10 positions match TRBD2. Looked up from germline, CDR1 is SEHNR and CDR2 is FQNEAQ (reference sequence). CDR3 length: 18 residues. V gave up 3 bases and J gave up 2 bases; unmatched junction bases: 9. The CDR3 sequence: CASSFRNWTSGNTGELFF. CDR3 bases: TGTGCCAGCAGCTTTAGGAACTGGACTAGCGGTAACACCGGGGAGCTGTTTTTT.

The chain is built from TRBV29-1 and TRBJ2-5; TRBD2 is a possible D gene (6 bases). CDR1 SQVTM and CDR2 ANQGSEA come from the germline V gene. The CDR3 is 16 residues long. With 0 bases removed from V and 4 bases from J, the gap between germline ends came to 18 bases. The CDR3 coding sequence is TGCAGCGTTGAAGATGTAGTGTATCGGAGGGGAGAGACCCAGTACTTC. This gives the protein CSVEDVVYRRGETQYF.

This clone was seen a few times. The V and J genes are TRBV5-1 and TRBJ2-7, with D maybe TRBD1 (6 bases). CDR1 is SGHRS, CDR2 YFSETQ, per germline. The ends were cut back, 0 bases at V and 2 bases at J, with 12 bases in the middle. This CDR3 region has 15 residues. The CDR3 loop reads CASSLGQGMTYEQYF. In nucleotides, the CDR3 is TGCGCCAGCAGCTTGGGGCAGGGGATGACCTACGAGCAGTACTTC.

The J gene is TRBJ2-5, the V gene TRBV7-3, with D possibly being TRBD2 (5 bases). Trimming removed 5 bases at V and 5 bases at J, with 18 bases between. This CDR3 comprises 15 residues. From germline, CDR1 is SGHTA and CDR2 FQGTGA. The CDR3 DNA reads TGTGCCAGCAGCCCAACCCTTCTTGGGGAGGAGACCCAGTACTTC. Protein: CASSPTLLGEETQYF.

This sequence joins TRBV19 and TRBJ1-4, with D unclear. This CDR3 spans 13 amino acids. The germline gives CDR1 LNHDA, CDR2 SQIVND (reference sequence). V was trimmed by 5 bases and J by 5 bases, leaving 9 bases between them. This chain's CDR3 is CASSEQRNEKLFF. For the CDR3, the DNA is TGTGCCAGTAGTGAGCAGCGGAATGAAAAACTGTTTTTT.

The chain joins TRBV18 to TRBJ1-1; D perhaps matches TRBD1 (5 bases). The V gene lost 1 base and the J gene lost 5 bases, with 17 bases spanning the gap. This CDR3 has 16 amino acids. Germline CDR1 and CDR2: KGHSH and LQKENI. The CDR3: CASSPQEGFRGTEAFF. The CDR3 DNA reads TGTGCCAGCTCACCACAAGAGGGATTCCGGGGGACTGAAGCTTTCTTT.

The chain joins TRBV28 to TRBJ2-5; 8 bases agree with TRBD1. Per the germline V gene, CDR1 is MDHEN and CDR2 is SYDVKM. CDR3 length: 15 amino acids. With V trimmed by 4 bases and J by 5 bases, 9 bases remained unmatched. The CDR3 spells CASSSSTRGPETQYF. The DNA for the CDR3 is TGTGCCAGCAGTTCATCCACCAGGGGGCCGGAGACCCAGTACTTC.

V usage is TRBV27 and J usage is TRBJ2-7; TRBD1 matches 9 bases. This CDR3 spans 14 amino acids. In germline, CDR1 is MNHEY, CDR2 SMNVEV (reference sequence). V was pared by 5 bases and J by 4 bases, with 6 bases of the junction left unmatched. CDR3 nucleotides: TGTGCCAGCAGTACCCCCGGGACAGGGTACGAGCAGTACTTC. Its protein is CASSTPGTGYEQYF.

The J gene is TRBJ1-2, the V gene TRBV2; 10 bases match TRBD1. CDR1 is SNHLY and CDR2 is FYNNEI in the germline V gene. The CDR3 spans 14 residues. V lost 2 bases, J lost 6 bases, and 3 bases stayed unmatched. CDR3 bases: TGTGCCAGCAGTGAAAGGGGGACAGGGGATGGCTACACCTTC. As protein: CASSERGTGDGYTF.

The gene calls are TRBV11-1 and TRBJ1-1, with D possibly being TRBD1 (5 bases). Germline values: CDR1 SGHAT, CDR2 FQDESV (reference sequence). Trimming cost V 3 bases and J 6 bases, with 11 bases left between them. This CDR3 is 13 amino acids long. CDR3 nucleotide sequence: TGTGCCAGCAGCTTTATCGGGGCTCCTGAAGCTTTCTTT. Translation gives CASSFIGAPEAFF.

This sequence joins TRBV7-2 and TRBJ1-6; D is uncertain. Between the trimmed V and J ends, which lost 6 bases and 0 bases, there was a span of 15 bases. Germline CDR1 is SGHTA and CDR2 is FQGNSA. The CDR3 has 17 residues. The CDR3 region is CASRAGRTYSYNSPLHF. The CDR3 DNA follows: TGTGCCAGCAGGGCCGGGCGCACTTACTCCTATAATTCACCCCTCCACTTT.

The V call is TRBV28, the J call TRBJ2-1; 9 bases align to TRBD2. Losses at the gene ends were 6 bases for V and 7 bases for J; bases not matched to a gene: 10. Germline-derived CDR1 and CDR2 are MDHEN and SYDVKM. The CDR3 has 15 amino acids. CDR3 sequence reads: CASSHSGSGGNEQFF. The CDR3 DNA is TGTGCCAGCAGCCATAGCGGGAGTGGCGGGAATGAGCAGTTCTTC.

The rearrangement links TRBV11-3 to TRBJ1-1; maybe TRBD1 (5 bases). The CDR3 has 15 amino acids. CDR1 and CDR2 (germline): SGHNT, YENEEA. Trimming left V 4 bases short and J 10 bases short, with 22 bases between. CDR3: CASSSGGTWGQAAFF. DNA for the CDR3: TGTGCCAGCAGCTCAGGAGGGACTTGGGGTCAGGCAGCTTTCTTT.

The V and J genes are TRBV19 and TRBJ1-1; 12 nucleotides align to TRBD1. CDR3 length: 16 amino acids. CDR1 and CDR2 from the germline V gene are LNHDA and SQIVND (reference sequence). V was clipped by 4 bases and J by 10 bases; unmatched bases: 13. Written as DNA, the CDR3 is TGTGCCAGTAGTAGACCCCGGGACAGGGGGCGTATTTTAGCTTTCTTT. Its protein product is CASSRPRDRGRILAFF.

The CDR3 sequence is CTAVDQPQHF. CDR3 bases: TGCACAGCCGTTGATCAGCCCCAGCATTTT. The chain recombines TRBV20-1 with TRBJ1-5, with D hard to call. Germline V lookup: CDR1 DFQATT, CDR2 SNEGSKA (reference sequence). The CDR3 has 10 amino acids.